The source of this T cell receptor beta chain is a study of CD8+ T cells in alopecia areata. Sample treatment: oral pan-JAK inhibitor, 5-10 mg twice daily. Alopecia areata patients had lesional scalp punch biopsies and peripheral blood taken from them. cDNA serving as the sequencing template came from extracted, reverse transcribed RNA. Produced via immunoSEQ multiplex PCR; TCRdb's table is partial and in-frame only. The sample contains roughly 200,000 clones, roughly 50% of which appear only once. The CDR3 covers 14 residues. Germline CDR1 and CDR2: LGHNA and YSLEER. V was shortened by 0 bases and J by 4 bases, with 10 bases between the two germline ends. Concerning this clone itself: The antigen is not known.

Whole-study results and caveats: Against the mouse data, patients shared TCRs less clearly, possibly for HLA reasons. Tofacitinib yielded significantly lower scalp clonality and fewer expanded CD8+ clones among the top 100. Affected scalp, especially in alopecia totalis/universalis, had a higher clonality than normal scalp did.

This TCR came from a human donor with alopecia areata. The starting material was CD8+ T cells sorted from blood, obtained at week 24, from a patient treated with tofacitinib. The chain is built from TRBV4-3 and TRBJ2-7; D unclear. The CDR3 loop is CASSQDLESYEQYF. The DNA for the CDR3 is TGCGCCAGCAGCCAAGATCTGGAATCGTACGAGCAGTACTTC.